Described below is a single T cell receptor (beta chain) sequence and its context. Its target is unknown. The sample originates from a study of cytomegalovirus exposure and HLA in healthy donors. Study-level results: In a later analysis, TCR beta V- and J-gene trimming showed a link to a missense DCLRE1C variant.

Amplification used 60 Vbeta primers and 13 Jbeta primers. Clones were sequenced by immunoSEQ multiplex PCR, and TCRdb holds only the in-frame ones, with some missing. Among 100,000 to 150,000 clones listed, around 80% were seen once. Germline V gene sequence: CDR1 LNHDA, CDR2 SQIVND (reference sequence). V was clipped by 10 bases and J by 2 bases; unmatched bases: 6. This CDR3 is built from 13 residues. The V gene is TRBV19, the J gene TRBJ2-7, with 9 bases identical to TRBD2. This TCR came from a woman under 30 in good health and CMV-seropositive. Sequenced input: PBMCs. Here the CDR3 reads CATRGGGAYEQYF. The CDR3, as DNA: TGTGCCACCAGGGGCGGGGGGGCCTACGAGCAGTACTTC.